The clone carrying this TCR beta chain was detected ten times or more. Its antigen remains unidentified. This sample is part of a study of response to subunit inactivated influenza vaccine. Overall study results and limits: Authors suggested seasonal influenza vaccinations each recruit few new T cells.

The CDR3 spans 15 residues. The ends lost 6 bases at V and 0 bases at J; junction bases unmatched: 6. The germline V gene has CDR1 DFQATT and CDR2 SNEGSKA (reference sequence). TCRdb reprocessed the RT-PCR reads via MiXCR and lists one record per CDR3 protein. The table records more than 600,000 distinct CDR3 sequences, approximately 18% of them present only once. The V and J genes are TRBV20-1 and TRBJ2-1; 9 bases are a match to TRBD2. The sample consisted of PBMCs from blood, taken around 5 days after vaccination. This receptor was taken from a man between 45 and 60 years old who received an inactivated influenza vaccine. The CDR3 nucleotides are TGCAGTGCAGAGCTAGCGGGACGCTCCTACAATGAGCAGTTCTTC. Residues: CSAELAGRSYNEQFF.